The present T cell receptor (beta chain) was sequenced within a study of blood T cells in healthy people across ages. Ten or more counts support this clonotype. Antigen specificity is unknown. Russia was home to the donors, healthy Caucasian individuals aged about 6 to 90. Primed by a sample-barcoded 5' primer and a J-beta primer mix, a second PCR proceeded for about 6 to 12 cycles. TCRdb reanalysed the 5' RACE reads using MiXCR and keeps one entry per CDR3 protein. The table shows about 1.1 million distinct CDR3 sequences, with 35% to 40% occurring only once. CDR1 is SGHRS and CDR2 is YFSETQ in the germline V gene. Trimming pared 1 base from V and 2 bases from J, leaving 7 bases between. The CDR3 covers 14 residues. Points from the study as a whole: It was held that diversity estimates obtained from one million T cells represented underestimates. It was not possible, with unsorted PBMCs, to conclusively compare naive and antigen-experienced cells. Per million T cells, TCR beta diversity dropped about linearly as age rose.

This chain uses TRBV5-1 with TRBJ2-1, with D tentatively TRBD1 (5 bases). Sequenced material: blood. This TCR came from a man aged 18 to 29 in good health. The CDR3 sequence: CASSLSGTYNEQFF. The CDR3 coding sequence is TGCGCCAGCAGCTTGTCAGGGACCTACAATGAGCAGTTCTTC.